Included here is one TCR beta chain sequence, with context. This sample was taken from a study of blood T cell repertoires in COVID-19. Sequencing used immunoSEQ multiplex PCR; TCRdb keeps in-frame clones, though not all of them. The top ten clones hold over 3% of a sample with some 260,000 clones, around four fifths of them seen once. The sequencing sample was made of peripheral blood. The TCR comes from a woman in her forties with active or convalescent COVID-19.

The CDR3 nucleotides read TGTGCCAGCAGAAAAGATACAGGGGATTATCAGCCCCAGCATTTT. This gives the protein CASRKDTGDYQPQHF. The chain carries TRBV6-5 and TRBJ1-5; 7 bases are shared with TRBD1. The CDR3 loop spans 15 amino acids. After removal of 6 bases from V and 5 bases from J, the junction contained 10 bases not matched to a gene. The V gene's germline CDR1 is MNHEY and CDR2 SVGAGI.